Given below is one T cell receptor beta chain in context. Sequencing was performed with immunoSEQ multiplex PCR; in TCRdb, only in-frame clones are kept and a portion is missing. The sample records 250,000 or so clones, about nine tenths being singletons. The source of the sample is a study of blood T cell repertoires in COVID-19. Study context: Sites across the United States, Italy and Spain contributed samples from acute and convalescent COVID-19.

V was cut by 4 bases and J by 8 bases, with 5 bases left in between. This CDR3 contains 11 residues. Germline CDR1 is LNHDA and CDR2 is SQIVND (reference sequence). The Seattle patients, enrolled during active infection, were followed longitudinally. The receptor was derived from a woman aged 25 to 39 with COVID-19, enrolled during active disease. V is TRBV19 and J is TRBJ1-4; D call uncertain. The sample was peripheral blood. The CDR3 bases are TGTGCCAGTAGTAGACACGAAAAACTGTTTTTT. It codes for CASSRHEKLFF.